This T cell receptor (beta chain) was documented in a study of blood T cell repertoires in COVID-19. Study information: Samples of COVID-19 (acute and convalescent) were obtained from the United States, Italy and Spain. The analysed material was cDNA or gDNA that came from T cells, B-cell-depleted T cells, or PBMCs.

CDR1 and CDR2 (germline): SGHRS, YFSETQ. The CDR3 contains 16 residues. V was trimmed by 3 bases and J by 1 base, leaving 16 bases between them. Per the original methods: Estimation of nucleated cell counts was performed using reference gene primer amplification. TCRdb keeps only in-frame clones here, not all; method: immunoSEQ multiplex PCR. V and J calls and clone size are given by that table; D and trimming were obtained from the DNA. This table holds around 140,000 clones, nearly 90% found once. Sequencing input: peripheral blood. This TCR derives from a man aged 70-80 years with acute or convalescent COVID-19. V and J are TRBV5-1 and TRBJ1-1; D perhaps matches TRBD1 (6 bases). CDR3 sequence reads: CASSWLPDSPNTEAFF. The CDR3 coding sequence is TGCGCCAGCAGCTGGTTACCGGACAGTCCGAACACTGAAGCTTTCTTT. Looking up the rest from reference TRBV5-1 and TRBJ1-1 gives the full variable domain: KAGVTQTPRYLIKTRGQQVTLSCSPISGHRSVSWYQQTPGQGLQFLFEYFSETQRNKGNFPGRFSGRQFSNSRSEMNVSTLELGDSALYLCASSWLPDSPNTEAFFGQGTRLTVV.